These 8 T cell receptor beta chains came from one sample sequenced in a study of T cell clonotyping in hematopoietic cell transplantation. Profiled with immunoSEQ multiplex PCR; TCRdb holds only in-frame clones, not every one. The sample yields more than 3,500 clones, about 85% seen once. Sequenced material: peripheral blood mononuclear cells, taken 180 days after allogeneic stem cell transplant. The receptors derive from a male patient between 60 and 69 years old who had an allogeneic stem cell transplant from an unrelated donor, so T cells may come from the graft donor. Some clones in this sample may be carry-over from other donors' samples.

This clone was seen a handful of times. The chain combines TRBV2 with TRBJ2-7; D perhaps matches TRBD1 (6 bases). The CDR3 contains 14 residues. Trimming shortened V by 8 bases and J by 0 bases, and 14 bases separated the two germline ends. Germline assignment: CDR1 SNHLY and CDR2 FYNNEI. In DNA form, the CDR3 reads TGTGCCAGCCGGCAAACAGGGATCTCCTACGAGCAGTACTTC. It specifies CASRQTGISYEQYF.

The genes are TRBV5-6 and TRBJ1-3, with no clear D. Germline-derived CDR1 and CDR2 are SGHDT and YYEEEE. CDR3 length: 13 residues. The V gene lost 4 bases and the J gene lost 5 bases, with 10 bases spanning the gap. The CDR3 region is CASSRRDRNTIYF. The CDR3 nucleotides are TGTGCCAGCAGCCGTAGAGATAGAAACACCATATATTTT.

This chain uses TRBV7-2 with TRBJ2-7, with D unresolved. V was shortened by 2 bases and J by 5 bases, with 7 bases between the two germline ends. In germline, CDR1 is SGHTA, CDR2 FQGNSA. The CDR3 loop spans 12 amino acids. This CDR3 reads CASSLRLHEQYF. CDR3 nucleotides: TGTGCCAGCAGCTTACGGTTACACGAGCAGTACTTC.

This chain joins TRBV5-6 and TRBJ1-1, with 7 bases aligning to TRBD1. The J segment lost 7 bases and the V segment lost 0 bases, leaving 6 bases of the junction unmatched. Germline V lookup: CDR1 SGHDT, CDR2 YYEEEE. The CDR3 is 14 residues long. The CDR3 loop is CASSLGQGLGEAFF. CDR3 coding DNA: TGTGCCAGCAGCTTGGGACAGGGATTAGGTGAAGCTTTCTTT. Looking up the rest from reference TRBV5-6 and TRBJ1-1 gives the full variable domain: DAGVTQSPTHLIKTRGQQVTLRCSPKSGHDTVSWYQQALGQGPQFIFQYYEEEERQRGNFPDRFSGHQFPNYSSELNVNALLLGDSALYLCASSLGQGLGEAFFGQGTRLTVV.

The chain has TRBV29-1 and TRBJ2-3; 7 positions match TRBD1. Per the germline V gene, CDR1 is SQVTM and CDR2 is ANQGSEA. This CDR3 is 13 amino acids long. The V and J ends lost 3 bases and 3 bases, in that order; junction bases with no gene match: 3. The CDR3 DNA sequence: TGCAGCGTTGACTACAGGGGAACAGATACGCAGTATTTT. As protein: CSVDYRGTDTQYF.

The chain couples TRBV4-1 to TRBJ1-1, with TRBD1 as a possible D gene (6 bases). Trimming stripped 3 bases from V and 4 bases from J, with 12 bases between. Germline CDR1 reads MGHRA; CDR2 reads YSYEKL. The CDR3 is made up of 14 amino acids. The CDR3 DNA sequence: TGCGCCAGCAGCCATACAGGGAAGGGCACTGAAGCTTTCTTT. Its translation: CASSHTGKGTEAFF.

This chain joins TRBV2 and TRBJ1-5; D call uncertain. The CDR3 runs to 14 residues. Deletions cut 6 bases from V and 0 bases from J, with 9 bases between. Germline V gene lookup returns CDR1 SNHLY and CDR2 FYNNEI. In DNA, the CDR3 is TGTGCCAGCAGGAGGTCCATTAGCAATCAGCCCCAGCATTTT. It codes for CASRRSISNQPQHF.

CDR3: CASSYSLTGRTEAFF. The CDR3 DNA is TGTGCCAGCAGTTATTCCCTGACAGGGCGGACTGAAGCTTTCTTT. The chain is built from TRBV6-6 and TRBJ1-1, with 7 bases aligning to TRBD1. This CDR3 is 15 amino acids long. Germline CDR1 MNHNY, CDR2 SVGAGI (reference sequence). V trimming: 3 bases; J trimming: 5 bases; junction bases outside the gene matches: 9.